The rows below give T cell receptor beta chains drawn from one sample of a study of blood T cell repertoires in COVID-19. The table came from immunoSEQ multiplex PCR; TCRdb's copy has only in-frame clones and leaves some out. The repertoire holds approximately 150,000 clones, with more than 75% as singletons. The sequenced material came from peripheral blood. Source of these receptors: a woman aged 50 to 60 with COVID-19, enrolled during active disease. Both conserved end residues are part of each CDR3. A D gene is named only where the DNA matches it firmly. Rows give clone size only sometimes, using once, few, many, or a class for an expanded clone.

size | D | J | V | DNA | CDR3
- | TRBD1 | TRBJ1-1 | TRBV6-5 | TGTGCCAGCATCTCAGGGGGGAGCACTGAAGCTTTCTTT | CASISGGSTEAFF
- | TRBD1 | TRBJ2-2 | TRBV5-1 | TGCGCCAGCAGCTGGGGGACGGGACAGCAGTACACCGGGGAGCTGTTTTTT | CASSWGTGQQYTGELFF
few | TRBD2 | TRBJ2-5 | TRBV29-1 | TGCAGCGTCGCCGTACTAGCGGAGAGGGGGGGGACCCAGTACTTC | CSVAVLAERGGTQYF
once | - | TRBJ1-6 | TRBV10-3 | TGTGCCATCAGTGAGTCGGGCGGGGTTCTGGGGAATTCACCCCTCCACTTT | CAISESGGVLGNSPLHF
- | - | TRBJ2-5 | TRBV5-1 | TGCGCCAGCAGCTTGGGGCCCGACCAAGAGACCCAGTACTTC | CASSLGPDQETQYF
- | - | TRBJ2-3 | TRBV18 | TGTGCCAGCTCACCGGGCGGGGGCACAGATACGCAGTATTTT | CASSPGGGTDTQYF
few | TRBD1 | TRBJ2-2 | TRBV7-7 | TGTGCTAGCAGCTACCACCCCGGACAGGCCGGGGAGCTGTTTTTT | CASSYHPGQAGELFF
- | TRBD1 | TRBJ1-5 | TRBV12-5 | TGTGCTAGTGGTACCCGACAGGGCCTCGATCAGCCCCAGCATTTT | CASGTRQGLDQPQHF
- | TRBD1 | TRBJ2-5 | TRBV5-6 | TGTGCCAGCAGCACAGAACAGGGGTTGGGTTTGGAGACCCAGTACTTC | CASSTEQGLGLETQYF
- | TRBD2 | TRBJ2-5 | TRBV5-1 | TGCGCCAGCAGCCCAGGGACTACCCGGGAGACCCAGTACTTC | CASSPGTTRETQYF
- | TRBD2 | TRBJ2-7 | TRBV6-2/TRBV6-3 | TGTGCCAGCAGTTACTCGCCCCTAGCGGGGGGGCCTTACTACGAGCAGTACTTC | CASSYSPLAGGPYYEQYF
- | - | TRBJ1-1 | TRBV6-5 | TGTGCCAGCAGTCCAGACAGAAGCACTGAAGCTTTCTTT | CASSPDRSTEAFF
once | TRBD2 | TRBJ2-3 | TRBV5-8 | TGTGCCAGCAGCCCGGGGACTAGCGGGGGGATTGATACGCAGTATTTT | CASSPGTSGGIDTQYF
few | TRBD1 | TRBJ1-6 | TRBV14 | TGTGCCAGCAGCCGCTCGACCGGGACAGGAACGTCCTATAATTCACCCCTCCACTTT | CASSRSTGTGTSYNSPLHF
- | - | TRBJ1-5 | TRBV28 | TGTGCCAGCAGTTTAGGACATTATAGCAATCAGCCCCAGCATTTT | CASSLGHYSNQPQHF
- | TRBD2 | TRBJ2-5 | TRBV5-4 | TGTGCCAGCAGCTTGGAGGGGACTAGCTTACCAGAGACCCAGTACTTC | CASSLEGTSLPETQYF
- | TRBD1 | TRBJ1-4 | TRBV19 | TGTGCCAGTAGTATGGGGACAGGCGCGAATGAAAAACTGTTTTTT | CASSMGTGANEKLFF
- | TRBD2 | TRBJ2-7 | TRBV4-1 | TGCGCCAGCAGCCAAGTTCTAGCGGGGGGCAGGTCCTACGAGCAGTACTTC | CASSQVLAGGRSYEQYF
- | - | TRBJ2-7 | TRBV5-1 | TGCGCCAGCAGCTTGGCCTTAACAGGGACCTACGAGCAGTACTTC | CASSLALTGTYEQYF
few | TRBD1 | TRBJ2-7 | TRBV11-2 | TGTGCCAGCAGCTTGGGACAGTCCTACGAGCAGTACTTC | CASSLGQSYEQYF
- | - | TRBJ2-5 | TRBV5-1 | TGCGCCAGCAGCTTGGGACAGAGGGAGACCCAGTACTTC | CASSLGQRETQYF
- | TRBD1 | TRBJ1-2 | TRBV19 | TGTGCCAGTAGTAGTCAGACAGGGGAAAACTATGGCTACACCTTC | CASSSQTGENYGYTF